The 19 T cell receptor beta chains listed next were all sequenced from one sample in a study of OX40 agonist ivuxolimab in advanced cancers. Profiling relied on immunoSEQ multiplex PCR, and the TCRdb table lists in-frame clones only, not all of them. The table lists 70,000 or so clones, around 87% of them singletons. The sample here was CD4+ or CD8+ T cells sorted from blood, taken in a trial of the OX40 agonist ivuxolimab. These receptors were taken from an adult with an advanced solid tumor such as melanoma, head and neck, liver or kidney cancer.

The CDR3, as DNA: TGTGCCAGCAGTCGCGTGGGTCTAGGAGGTGGAGAGACCCAGTACTTC. It is translated as CASSRVGLGGGETQYF. This rearrangement joins TRBV27 to TRBJ2-5; D is perhaps TRBD2 (5 bases). Germline V CDR1 and CDR2: MNHEY, SMNVEV (reference sequence). This CDR3 region has 16 residues. Deletions cut 5 bases from V and 4 bases from J, with 20 bases between.

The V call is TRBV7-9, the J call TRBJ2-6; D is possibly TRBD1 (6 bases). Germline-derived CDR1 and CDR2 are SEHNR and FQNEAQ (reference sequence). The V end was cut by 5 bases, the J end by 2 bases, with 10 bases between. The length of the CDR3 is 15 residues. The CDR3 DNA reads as TGTGCCAGCAGCCCACAGGGTGCTGGGGCCAACGTCCTGACTTTC. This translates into CASSPQGAGANVLTF.

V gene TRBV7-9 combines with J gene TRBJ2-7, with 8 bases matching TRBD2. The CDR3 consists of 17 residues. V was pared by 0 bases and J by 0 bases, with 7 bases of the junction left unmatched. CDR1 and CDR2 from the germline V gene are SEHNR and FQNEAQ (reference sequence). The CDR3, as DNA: TGTGCCAGCAGCTTAGCGGGGACCGGGGGGGCCTCCTACGAGCAGTACTTC. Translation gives CASSLAGTGGASYEQYF.

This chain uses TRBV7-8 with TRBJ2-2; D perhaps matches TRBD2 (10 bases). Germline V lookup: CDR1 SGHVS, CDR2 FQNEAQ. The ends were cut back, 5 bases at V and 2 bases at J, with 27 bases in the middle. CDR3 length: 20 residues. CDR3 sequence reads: CASSPKTGGTSGVNTGELFF. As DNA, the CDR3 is TGTGCCAGCAGCCCTAAGACAGGGGGAACTAGCGGGGTCAACACCGGGGAGCTGTTTTTT. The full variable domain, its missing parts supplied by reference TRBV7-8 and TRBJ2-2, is GAGVSQSPRYKVAKRGQDVALRCDPISGHVSLFWYQQALGQGPEFLTYFQNEAQLDKSGLPSDRFFAERPEGSVSTLKIQRTQQEDSAVYLCASSPKTGGTSGVNTGELFFGEGSRLTVL.

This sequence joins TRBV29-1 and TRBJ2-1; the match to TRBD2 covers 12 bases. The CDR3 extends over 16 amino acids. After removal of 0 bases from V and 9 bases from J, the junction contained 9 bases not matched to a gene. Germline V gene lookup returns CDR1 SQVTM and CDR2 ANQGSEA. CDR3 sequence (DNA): TGCAGCGTTGAAGATCTTCGACTAGCGGGAGCGGGTGAGCAGTTCTTC. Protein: CSVEDLRLAGAGEQFF.

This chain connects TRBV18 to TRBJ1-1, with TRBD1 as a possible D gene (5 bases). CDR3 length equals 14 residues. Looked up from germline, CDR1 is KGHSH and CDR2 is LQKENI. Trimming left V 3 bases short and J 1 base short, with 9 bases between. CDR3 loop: CASSPQGQNTEAFF. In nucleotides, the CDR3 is TGTGCCAGCTCACCTCAGGGTCAGAACACTGAAGCTTTCTTT. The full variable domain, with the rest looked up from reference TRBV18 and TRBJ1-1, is NAGVMQNPRHLVRRRGQEARLRCSPMKGHSHVYWYRQLPEEGLKFMVYLQKENIIDESGMPKERFSAEFPKEGPSILRIQQVVRGDSAAYFCASSPQGQNTEAFFGQGTRLTVV.

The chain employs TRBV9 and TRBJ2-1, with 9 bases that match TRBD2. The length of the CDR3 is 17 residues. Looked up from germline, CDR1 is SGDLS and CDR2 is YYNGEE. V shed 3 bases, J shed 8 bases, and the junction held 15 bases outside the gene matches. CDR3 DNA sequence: TGTGCCAGCAGCGCGGGGCAGATTAGCGGGAGTATGTATGAGCAGTTCTTC. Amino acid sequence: CASSAGQISGSMYEQFF. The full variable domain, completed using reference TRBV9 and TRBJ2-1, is DSGVTQTPKHLITATGQRVTLRCSPRSGDLSVYWYQQSLDQGLQFLIQYYNGEERAKGNILERFSAQQFPDLHSELNLSSLELGDSALYFCASSAGQISGSMYEQFFGPGTRLTVL.

This chain's CDR3 is CASSYGGQGPLLEQYF. Written as DNA, the CDR3 is TGTGCCAGCAGTTACGGGGGACAGGGCCCTCTCTTGGAGCAGTACTTC. V and J are TRBV6-5 and TRBJ2-7, with 9 nucleotides matching TRBD1. Germline CDR1 MNHEY, CDR2 SVGAGI. J lost 7 bases, V lost 2 bases, and 12 bases had no gene match. The CDR3 covers 16 residues.

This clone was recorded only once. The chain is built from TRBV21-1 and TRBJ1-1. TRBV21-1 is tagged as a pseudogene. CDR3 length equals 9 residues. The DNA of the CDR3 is TGTGCCACGGGCCCCGAAGCTTTCTTT. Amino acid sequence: CATGPEAFF.

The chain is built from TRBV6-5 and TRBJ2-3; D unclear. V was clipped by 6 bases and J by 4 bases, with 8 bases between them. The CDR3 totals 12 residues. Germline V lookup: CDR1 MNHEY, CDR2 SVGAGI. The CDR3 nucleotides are TGTGCCAGCAGACGGACGTCAGATACGCAGTATTTT. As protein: CASRRTSDTQYF.

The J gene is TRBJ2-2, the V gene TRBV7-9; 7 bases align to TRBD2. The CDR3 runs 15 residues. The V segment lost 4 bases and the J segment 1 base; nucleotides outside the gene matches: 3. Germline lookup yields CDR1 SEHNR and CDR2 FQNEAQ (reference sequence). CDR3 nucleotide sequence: TGTGCCAGCAGCTCCCTAGCGGTGAACACCGGGGAGCTGTTTTTT. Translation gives CASSSLAVNTGELFF.

This chain's CDR3 is CASSVELGSEQYF. CDR3 sequence (DNA): TGTGCCAGCAGCGTAGAGCTAGGTAGCGAGCAGTACTTC. This chain uses TRBV9 with TRBJ2-7; D remains ambiguous. Germline assignment: CDR1 SGDLS and CDR2 YYNGEE. Trimming pared 0 bases from V and 6 bases from J, leaving 10 bases between. This CDR3 has 13 amino acids.

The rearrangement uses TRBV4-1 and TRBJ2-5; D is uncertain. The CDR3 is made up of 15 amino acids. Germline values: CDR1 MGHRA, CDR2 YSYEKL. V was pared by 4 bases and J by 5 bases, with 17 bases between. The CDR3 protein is CASSPSPVAVETQYF. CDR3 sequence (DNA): TGCGCCAGCAGCCCCTCCCCTGTGGCGGTTGAGACCCAGTACTTC.

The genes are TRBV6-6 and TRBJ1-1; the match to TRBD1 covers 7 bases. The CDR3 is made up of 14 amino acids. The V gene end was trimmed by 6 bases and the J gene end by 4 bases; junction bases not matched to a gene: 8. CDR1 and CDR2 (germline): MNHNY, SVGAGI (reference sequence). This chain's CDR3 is CASSLTGPGTEAFF. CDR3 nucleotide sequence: TGTGCCAGCAGCCTGACAGGGCCGGGCACTGAAGCTTTCTTT.

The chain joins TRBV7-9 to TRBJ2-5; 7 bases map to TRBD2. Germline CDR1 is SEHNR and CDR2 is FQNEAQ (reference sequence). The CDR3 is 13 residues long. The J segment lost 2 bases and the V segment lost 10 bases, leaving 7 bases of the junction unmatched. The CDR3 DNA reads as TGTGCCACCGCCACTAGCGAGCAAGAGACCCAGTACTTC. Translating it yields CATATSEQETQYF.

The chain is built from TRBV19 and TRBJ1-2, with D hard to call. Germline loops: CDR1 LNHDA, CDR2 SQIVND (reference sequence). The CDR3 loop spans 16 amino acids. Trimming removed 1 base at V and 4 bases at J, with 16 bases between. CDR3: CASSIAGINRSYGYTF. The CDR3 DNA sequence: TGTGCCAGTAGTATAGCGGGGATAAATAGATCCTATGGCTACACCTTC.

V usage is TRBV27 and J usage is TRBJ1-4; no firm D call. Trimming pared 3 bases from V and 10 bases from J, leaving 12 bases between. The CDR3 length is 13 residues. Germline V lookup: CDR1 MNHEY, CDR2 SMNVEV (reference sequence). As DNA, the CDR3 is TGTGCCAGCAGTTTGGGGTGGTACGGAAAACTGTTTTTT. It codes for CASSLGWYGKLFF. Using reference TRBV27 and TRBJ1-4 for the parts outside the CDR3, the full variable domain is EAQVTQNPRYLITVTGKKLTVTCSQNMNHEYMSWYRQDPGLGLRQIYYSMNVEVTDKGDVPEGYKVSRKEKRNFPLILESPSPNQTSLYFCASSLGWYGKLFFGSGTQLSVL.

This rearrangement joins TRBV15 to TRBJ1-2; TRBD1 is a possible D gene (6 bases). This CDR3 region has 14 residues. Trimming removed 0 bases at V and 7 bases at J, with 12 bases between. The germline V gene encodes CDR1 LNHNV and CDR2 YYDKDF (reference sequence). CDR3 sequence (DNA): TGTGCCACCAGCAGAGATAAACAGGGTGCTGGCTACACCTTC. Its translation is CATSRDKQGAGYTF. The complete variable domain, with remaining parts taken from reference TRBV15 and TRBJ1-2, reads DAMVIQNPRYQVTQFGKPVTLSCSQTLNHNVMYWYQQKSSQAPKLLFHYYDKDFNNEADTPDNFQSRRPNTSFCFLDIRSPGLGDTAMYLCATSRDKQGAGYTFGSGTRLTVV.

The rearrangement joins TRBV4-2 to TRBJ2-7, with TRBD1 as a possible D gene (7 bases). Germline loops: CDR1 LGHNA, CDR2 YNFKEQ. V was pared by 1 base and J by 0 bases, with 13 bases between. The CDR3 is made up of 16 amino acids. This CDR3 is CASSQVSGGISYEQYF. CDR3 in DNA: TGTGCCAGCAGCCAAGTATCAGGGGGGATCTCCTACGAGCAGTACTTC.